This entry lists 8 T cell receptor beta chains sequenced from one sample in a study of spatial heterogeneity in lung cancer. Via MiXCR, TCRdb re-called the 5' RACE reads, giving one row per CDR3 protein. The data hold 50,000 or so distinct CDR3 sequences, with 10% to 15% observed a single time. The time point here: sample taken at primary tumor resection. Whole RNA was taken from tumor, nontumor lung or frozen PBMC; it was then sequenced unsorted. The sequencing here drew on PBMCs, taken at surgery. The receptors were sampled from a female donor with early-stage non-small cell lung cancer.

In this sample, this clonotype turned up a few times. The chain has TRBV27 and TRBJ1-2; 7 bases match TRBD1. Per germline, CDR1 MNHEY and CDR2 SMNVEV (reference sequence). CDR3 length: 14 residues. The V gene end was trimmed by 4 bases and the J gene end by 5 bases; junction bases not matched to a gene: 7. The chain's CDR3 is CASSYNPGQYGYTF. The CDR3 DNA is TGTGCCAGCAGTTACAACCCGGGACAGTATGGCTACACCTTC.

This clonotype was counted ten times or more. The chain recombines TRBV12-3 or TRBV12-4 with TRBJ1-1; D remains unclear. This CDR3 contains 14 residues. Trimming pared 3 bases from V and 2 bases from J, leaving 10 bases between. The CDR3 DNA follows: TGTGCCAGCAGTTTCAGGACGGGAAACACTGAAGCTTTCTTT. Translated: CASSFRTGNTEAFF.

There are many counts of this clonotype. This chain uses TRBV15 with TRBJ1-5; D ambiguous. Trimming cost V 4 bases and J 0 bases, with 10 bases left between them. CDR1 and CDR2 from the germline V gene are LNHNV and YYDKDF (reference sequence). This CDR3 comprises 15 residues. The CDR3, as DNA: TGTGCCACCAGCACGGGCGGATATAGCAATCAGCCCCAGCATTTT. This codes for CATSTGGYSNQPQHF.

There are a few counts of this clonotype. V is TRBV14 and J is TRBJ2-2, with D possibly being TRBD2 (6 bases). The CDR3 covers 14 residues. Deletions cut 2 bases from V and 5 bases from J, with 9 bases between. The germline CDR1 and CDR2 sequences are SGHDN and FVKESK. The CDR3 reads CASSQPGLTGELFF. Written as DNA, the CDR3 is TGTGCCAGCAGCCAACCGGGACTTACCGGGGAGCTGTTTTTT.

This chain links TRBV28 with TRBJ2-7; a possible D gene is TRBD2 (6 bases). The CDR3 is 14 residues long. Germline-derived CDR1 and CDR2 are MDHEN and SYDVKM. V lost 4 bases, J lost 5 bases, and 15 bases lay in between. CDR3 in DNA: TGTGCCAGCAGTTCTTATCCGGGACTCCACGAGCAGTACTTC. This gives the protein CASSSYPGLHEQYF.

This clonotype was counted a few times. The rearrangement links TRBV27 to TRBJ2-2; 8 bases map to TRBD1. V was clipped by 7 bases and J by 4 bases; unmatched bases: 11. CDR1 is MNHEY, CDR2 SMNVEV, per germline (reference sequence). The CDR3 covers 16 residues. The CDR3 DNA follows: TGTGCCAGCACTATCATGACAGGGGCGGGCACCGGGGAGCTGTTTTTT. It encodes CASTIMTGAGTGELFF.

The chain combines TRBV5-6 with TRBJ2-3; no reliable D call. The CDR3 extends over 14 amino acids. CDR1 and CDR2 (germline): SGHDT, YYEEEE. V lost 4 bases to trimming and J lost 0 bases, with 9 bases between them. DNA for the CDR3: TGTGCCAGCAGCAAGTACGGGAGCACAGATACGCAGTATTTT. Translated, it gives CASSKYGSTDTQYF.

This clonotype was seen ten or more times. CDR3 loop: CASSLGSGNEQFF. In DNA form, the CDR3 reads TGTGCCAGCAGCTTAGGTTCCGGGAATGAGCAGTTCTTC. The V and J genes are TRBV7-9 and TRBJ2-1; no clear D gene. CDR1 is SEHNR, CDR2 FQNEAQ, per germline (reference sequence). With 1 base removed from V and 7 bases from J, the gap between germline ends came to 8 bases. The length of the CDR3 is 13 residues.